The 17 T cell receptor beta chains reported below all come from one sample, sequenced in a study of control samples from healthy donors and cancer patients. This table comes from immunoSEQ multiplex PCR, and its TCRdb copy is limited to in-frame clones, with some not included. The sample shows under 30,000 clones, around 80% of them seen only once. The sample comprised PBMCs. These receptors came from a man aged 60 to 75 with head and neck cancer.

This clone was seen more than once but under ten times. CDR3 loop: CASSPTTGQGFNEQFF. The CDR3, as DNA: TGTGCCAGCAGCCCCACGACGGGACAGGGCTTTAATGAGCAGTTCTTC. V and J are TRBV14 and TRBJ2-1, with 9 positions matching TRBD1. The CDR3 totals 16 residues. V shed 4 bases, J shed 7 bases, and the junction held 11 bases outside the gene matches. Per the germline V gene, CDR1 is SGHDN and CDR2 is FVKESK.

This clone was found once. The chain combines TRBV30 with TRBJ1-6; 9 bases fit TRBD1. This CDR3 comprises 15 residues. Germline V gives CDR1 GTSNPN, CDR2 SVGIG (reference sequence). V gave up 4 bases and J gave up 8 bases; unmatched junction bases: 9. Here the CDR3 DNA reads TGTGCCTGGACTACCCCCGGGACAGGGTATTCACCCCTCCACTTT. Encoded protein: CAWTTPGTGYSPLHF.

The rearrangement uses TRBV6-5 and TRBJ1-5, with D hard to call. Trimming cost V 6 bases and J 0 bases, with 6 bases left between them. This CDR3 contains 13 residues. CDR1 and CDR2 (germline): MNHEY, SVGAGI. CDR3 DNA: TGTGCCAGCAGCTCATATAGCAATCAGCCCCAGCATTTT. This sequence encodes CASSSYSNQPQHF.

Within the sample, this clone is medium-sized. This chain links TRBV18 with TRBJ2-7; tentatively, D is TRBD1 (6 bases). Germline values: CDR1 KGHSH, CDR2 LQKENI. There are 13 residues in the CDR3. The ends were cut back, 2 bases at V and 6 bases at J, with 11 bases in the middle. CDR3 amino acids: CASSPNTGREQYF. In DNA, the CDR3 is TGTGCCAGCTCACCAAATACAGGGCGCGAGCAGTACTTC.

The rearrangement joins TRBV28 to TRBJ2-7, with unresolved D. V lost 5 bases and J lost 0, with 11 bases in between. This CDR3 is built from 14 residues. Germline V gives CDR1 MDHEN, CDR2 SYDVKM. The CDR3 is CASSVIRSSYEQYF. DNA of the CDR3: TGTGCCAGCAGTGTCATCAGGAGCTCCTACGAGCAGTACTTC.

The CDR3 region is CASSPNRGSDGYTF. The CDR3 nucleotides are TGTGCCAGCTCACCAAACAGGGGGTCGGATGGCTACACCTTC. The V call is TRBV18, the J call TRBJ1-2; the match to TRBD1 covers 8 bases. The V gene's germline CDR1 is KGHSH and CDR2 LQKENI. V dropped 2 bases and J dropped 6; count of bases not matched to a gene: 5. The CDR3 spans 14 residues.

V is TRBV15 and J is TRBJ2-1; D may be TRBD1 or TRBD2 (5 bases each). Germline CDR1 LNHNV, CDR2 YYDKDF (reference sequence). The CDR3 consists of 20 residues. V lost 0 bases and J lost 7, with 28 bases in between. CDR3 sequence: CATSRDRGGYVEGQFNEQFF. In nucleotides, the CDR3 is TGTGCCACCAGCAGAGATCGGGGCGGGTATGTTGAAGGGCAATTTAATGAGCAGTTCTTC.

The chain links TRBV29-1 to TRBJ2-3; 8 bases line up with TRBD2. CDR1 SQVTM and CDR2 ANQGSEA come from the germline V gene. The V gene end was trimmed by 7 bases and the J gene end by 11 bases; junction bases not matched to a gene: 5. The CDR3 spans 10 residues. The CDR3, as DNA: TGCAGCGGAATGAGCGGGGGGCAGTATTTT. Translated: CSGMSGGQYF.

The chain carries TRBV6-5 and TRBJ2-7; a weak D match, TRBD1 (6 bases). CDR3 size: 11 residues. The V gene lost 8 bases and the J gene lost 5 bases, with 10 bases spanning the gap. Germline CDR1 MNHEY, CDR2 SVGAGI. CDR3 sequence: CASQRGNEQYF. In DNA form, the CDR3 reads TGTGCCAGCCAGAGGGGGAACGAGCAGTACTTC.

This clone occurred once. The rearrangement joins TRBV7-6 to TRBJ2-3; 12 nucleotides agree with TRBD2. CDR1 and CDR2 from the germline V gene are SGHVS and FNYEAQ. V dropped 1 base and J dropped 7; count of bases not matched to a gene: 6. This CDR3 spans 16 amino acids. The CDR3 nucleotides read TGTGCCAGCAGCTTAGTTCTAGCGGGAGGGCCAAATACGCAGTATTTT. Residues: CASSLVLAGGPNTQYF.

J is TRBJ2-1 and V is TRBV2; 9 bases agree with TRBD2. The CDR3 contains 17 residues. The germline gives CDR1 SNHLY, CDR2 FYNNEI. V lost 1 base and J lost 3; bases outside the gene matches: 7. The DNA for the CDR3 is TGTGCCAGCAGTGAAGACCTGGGAGCGGGAGGCTACAATGAGCAGTTCTTC. This sequence encodes CASSEDLGAGGYNEQFF. Together with reference TRBV2 and TRBJ2-1, the CDR3 gives the full variable domain: EPEVTQTPSHQVTQMGQEVILRCVPISNHLYFYWYRQILGQKVEFLVSFYNNEISEKSEIFDDQFSVERPDGSNFTLKIRSTKLEDSAMYFCASSEDLGAGGYNEQFFGPGTRLTVL.

This clone appeared a few times. This chain connects TRBV7-9 to TRBJ1-6; the match to TRBD1 covers 9 bases. Germline CDR1 is SEHNR and CDR2 is FQNEAQ (reference sequence). With 1 base clipped from V and 8 bases from J, the junction kept 9 bases outside the gene matches. This CDR3 comprises 17 residues. CDR3 DNA sequence: TGTGCCAGCAGCTTAGACCTTCGACAGGGGGAGGATTCACCCCTCCACTTT. Its translation is CASSLDLRQGEDSPLHF.

The rearrangement links TRBV18 to TRBJ2-7, with unresolved D. Per the germline V gene, CDR1 is KGHSH and CDR2 is LQKENI. The CDR3 sequence is 14 residues long. The germline V and J ends were trimmed by 2 bases and 3 bases, with 11 bases remaining between them. The DNA for the CDR3 is TGTGCCAGCTCACCAATGTTGGGTCTCTACGAGCAGTACTTC. Amino acids: CASSPMLGLYEQYF.

The V call is TRBV6-5, the J call TRBJ1-4; no clear D. This CDR3 has 14 residues. Trimming left V 11 bases short and J 3 bases short, with 16 bases between. Germline V gene data show CDR1 as MNHEY and CDR2 as SVGAGI. The CDR3 here is CAVAPVQSNEKLFF. Here the CDR3 DNA reads TGTGCCGTCGCGCCCGTACAGTCTAATGAAAAACTGTTTTTT.

This rearrangement joins TRBV5-4 to TRBJ2-1; 9 bases map to TRBD1. CDR3 length equals 12 residues. CDR1 is SGHNT, CDR2 YYREEE, per germline (reference sequence). The ends lost 0 bases at V and 15 bases at J; junction bases unmatched: 4. Here the CDR3 DNA reads TGTGCCAGCAGCTTGGGAACAGGGGGCTTGTTCTTC. It encodes CASSLGTGGLFF. The full variable domain, completed using reference TRBV5-4 and TRBJ2-1, is ETGVTQSPTHLIKTRGQQVTLRCSSQSGHNTVSWYQQALGQGPQFIFQYYREEENGRGNFPPRFSGLQFPNYSSELNVNALELDDSALYLCASSLGTGGLFFGPGTRLTVL.

V gene TRBV7-5 combines with J gene TRBJ1-1. TRBV7-5 is marked as a pseudogene. There are 14 residues in the CDR3. CDR3 sequence: CARNRRTVNTEAFF. For the CDR3, the DNA is TGTGCCAGAAACCGACGGACGGTGAACACTGAAGCTTTCTTT.

The chain carries TRBV2 and TRBJ2-3; no definite D call. Germline lookup yields CDR1 SNHLY and CDR2 FYNNEI. The CDR3 loop spans 11 amino acids. The V and J ends lost 10 bases and 5 bases respectively, with 10 bases between them. CDR3 DNA sequence: TGTGCCAAAAGACACCAAGATACGCAGTATTTT. This encodes CAKRHQDTQYF.